This T cell receptor beta chain was sequenced during a study of blood T cell repertoires in COVID-19. Study details: Some COVID-19 samples were acute and others convalescent; all came from the United States, Italy and Spain. From T cells, B-cell-depleted T cells, or PBMCs came the material, which was cDNA or gDNA.

Authors' data handling: For nucleated cells, counts were estimated from reference gene primer amplification. Data came from immunoSEQ multiplex PCR; TCRdb stores just in-frame clones and leaves some out. The V and J calls and clone size are taken from that table; D and trimming were inferred from the DNA. The sample comprises about 100,000 clones, over 75% of which are singletons, and 32% rests with the top ten. The CDR3 is 13 residues long. Unmatched junction bases numbered 2, after V lost 8 bases and J lost 2 bases. Germline V CDR1 and CDR2: LNHDA, SQIVND (reference sequence). The rearrangement uses TRBV19 and TRBJ1-2; 10 bases are a match to TRBD1. The receptor's source is a woman of 80 years or more with acute or convalescent COVID-19. Source material: peripheral blood. CDR3 sequence: CASATGGNYGYTF. CDR3 in DNA: TGTGCCAGTGCGACAGGGGGCAACTATGGCTACACCTTC. Variable domain in full (rest from reference TRBV19 and TRBJ1-2): DGGITQSPKYLFRKEGQNVTLSCEQNLNHDAMYWYRQDPGQGLRLIYYSQIVNDFQKGDIAEGYSVSREKKESFPLTVTSAQKNPTAFYLCASATGGNYGYTFGSGTRLTVV.